These T cell receptor beta chains were read from a single sample in a study of blood T cell repertoires in COVID-19. The repertoire was sequenced with immunoSEQ multiplex PCR; TCRdb's copy has only in-frame clones and lacks some. The sample includes roughly 240,000 clones, about four fifths seen only once; the top ten take around 3.5%. The sample was PBMCs or T cells enriched from blood (not recorded which). Source of these receptors: a woman aged 40 to 55 who had been exposed to COVID-19. Both conserved end residues are part of each CDR3. Fields, in order: V gene, clone size, J gene, D gene, CDR3 DNA, CDR3 protein. D genes are given only for firm matches. Clone size appears in some rows only: once, few, many, or a class for an expanded clone.

V gene: TRBV3-1/TRBV3-2
clone size: -
J gene: TRBJ2-7
D gene: TRBD1
CDR3 DNA: TGTGCCAGCAGCTCCCAGACAGGGGGGGTACCCTACGAGCAGTACTTC
CDR3 protein: CASSSQTGGVPYEQYF

V gene: TRBV7-9
clone size: -
J gene: TRBJ2-7
D gene: TRBD2
CDR3 DNA: TGTGCCAGCAGCTTAGTGGGTGGGACTACCTCCGAGCAGTACTTC
CDR3 protein: CASSLVGGTTSEQYF

V gene: TRBV7-9
clone size: -
J gene: TRBJ2-4
D gene: -
CDR3 DNA: TGTGCCAGCAGCTTATCTTCAGGAAACATTCAGTACTTC
CDR3 protein: CASSLSSGNIQYF

V gene: TRBV30
clone size: -
J gene: TRBJ2-6
D gene: -
CDR3 DNA: TGTGCCTGGAGCACGGGAGCTGGGGCCAACGTCCTGACTTTC
CDR3 protein: CAWSTGAGANVLTF

V gene: TRBV4-1
clone size: -
J gene: TRBJ2-5
D gene: TRBD2
CDR3 DNA: TGCGCCAGCAGCCAAGGGCTAGCGGGGGAGAGTGAAGAGACCCAGTACTTC
CDR3 protein: CASSQGLAGESEETQYF

V gene: TRBV7-8
clone size: -
J gene: TRBJ1-1
D gene: -
CDR3 DNA: TGTGCCAGCAGCTTAGGACTTTCGGCCACTGAAGCTTTCTTT
CDR3 protein: CASSLGLSATEAFF

V gene: TRBV29-1
clone size: -
J gene: TRBJ2-5
D gene: -
CDR3 DNA: TGCAGCGTTGATGTAGCTCTAGTGGGTGGGGAGACCCAGTACTTC
CDR3 protein: CSVDVALVGGETQYF

V gene: TRBV5-1
clone size: -
J gene: TRBJ2-3
D gene: TRBD2
CDR3 DNA: TGCGCCAGCAGCTTCACCGGACTAGAAGGGATCACAGATACGCAGTATTTT
CDR3 protein: CASSFTGLEGITDTQYF

V gene: TRBV5-6
clone size: -
J gene: TRBJ1-2
D gene: TRBD1
CDR3 DNA: TGTGCCAGCAGCTTGAGACAGGGTCTTGATGGCTACACCTTC
CDR3 protein: CASSLRQGLDGYTF

V gene: TRBV29-1
clone size: -
J gene: TRBJ1-1
D gene: TRBD1
CDR3 DNA: TGCAGCGCAGGGACAGGGGGCTCTGAAGCTTTCTTT
CDR3 protein: CSAGTGGSEAFF

V gene: TRBV7-3
clone size: -
J gene: TRBJ2-5
D gene: TRBD2
CDR3 DNA: TGTGCCAGCAGCTTAACGGGGACTAGTAGGGTTGAGACCCAGTACTTC
CDR3 protein: CASSLTGTSRVETQYF

V gene: TRBV10-3
clone size: few
J gene: TRBJ1-1
D gene: TRBD1
CDR3 DNA: TGTGCCATCAGTGAGGTGGGACAGGGGGAAGCTTTCTTT
CDR3 protein: CAISEVGQGEAFF

V gene: TRBV19
clone size: -
J gene: TRBJ1-1
D gene: -
CDR3 DNA: TGTGCCAGTAGTATGGGGGGGTTCGCGAACACTGAAGCTTTCTTT
CDR3 protein: CASSMGGFANTEAFF

V gene: TRBV7-2
clone size: -
J gene: TRBJ2-3
D gene: TRBD2
CDR3 DNA: TGTGCCAGCAGCCGGGGGGGGACTGGCACAGATACGCAGTATTTT
CDR3 protein: CASSRGGTGTDTQYF

V gene: TRBV12-5
clone size: once
J gene: TRBJ2-1
D gene: -
CDR3 DNA: TGTGCTAGTGGTTCCCCGTTTGAGGGAGGTGAGCAGTTCTTC
CDR3 protein: CASGSPFEGGEQFF

V gene: TRBV14
clone size: -
J gene: TRBJ2-3
D gene: -
CDR3 DNA: TGTGCCAGCAGCCAAGATGTCGGGGGGCCCGAAGATACGCAGTATTTT
CDR3 protein: CASSQDVGGPEDTQYF

V gene: TRBV9
clone size: -
J gene: TRBJ1-2
D gene: TRBD1
CDR3 DNA: TGTGCCAGCAGCTCCGACAGGGGGCATGGCTACACCTTC
CDR3 protein: CASSSDRGHGYTF

V gene: TRBV7-3
clone size: -
J gene: TRBJ2-2
D gene: -
CDR3 DNA: TGTGCCAGCAGCCTGAGCCCAGGGGAGCTGTTTTTT
CDR3 protein: CASSLSPGELFF

V gene: TRBV4-3
clone size: -
J gene: TRBJ2-2
D gene: -
CDR3 DNA: TGCGCCAGCAGCCAAGAGGTGTTCCAGGGGACCGGGGAGCTGTTTTTT
CDR3 protein: CASSQEVFQGTGELFF

V gene: TRBV27
clone size: -
J gene: TRBJ1-2
D gene: -
CDR3 DNA: TGTGCCAGCAGTTTATCGAGTACCGTGGCTAGGGGCTACACCTTC
CDR3 protein: CASSLSSTVARGYTF

V gene: TRBV27
clone size: -
J gene: TRBJ2-3
D gene: TRBD2
CDR3 DNA: TGTGCCAGCAGTTCCCGGACTAGCGAGACTAGCACAGATACGCAGTATTTT
CDR3 protein: CASSSRTSETSTDTQYF

V gene: TRBV7-2
clone size: -
J gene: TRBJ2-7
D gene: TRBD1
CDR3 DNA: TGTGCCAGCAGCGCGAGACAGGGTTTCGAGCAGTACTTC
CDR3 protein: CASSARQGFEQYF

V gene: TRBV11-1
clone size: -
J gene: TRBJ1-1
D gene: -
CDR3 DNA: TGTGCCAGCAGCCGCAGGCTGAACACTGAAGCTTTCTTT
CDR3 protein: CASSRRLNTEAFF

V gene: TRBV12-3/TRBV12-4
clone size: -
J gene: TRBJ1-2
D gene: -
CDR3 DNA: TGTGCCAGCAGTTTGACAGTATCAGGCTACACCTTC
CDR3 protein: CASSLTVSGYTF

V gene: TRBV9
clone size: -
J gene: TRBJ2-2
D gene: -
CDR3 DNA: TGTGCCAGCAGCCCGCGGGCGGGGAACACCGGGGAGCTGTTTTTT
CDR3 protein: CASSPRAGNTGELFF

V gene: TRBV7-8
clone size: -
J gene: TRBJ2-7
D gene: -
CDR3 DNA: TGTGCCAGCAGCCCCGAGGGTGCCTTGGGGACATCCGAGCAGTACTTC
CDR3 protein: CASSPEGALGTSEQYF

V gene: TRBV27
clone size: -
J gene: TRBJ2-1
D gene: TRBD2
CDR3 DNA: TGTGCCAGCAGTAAACTAGCGGGGCCGAGCTCCTACAATGAGCAGTTCTTC
CDR3 protein: CASSKLAGPSSYNEQFF

V gene: TRBV7-3
clone size: -
J gene: TRBJ2-5
D gene: TRBD2
CDR3 DNA: TGTGCCAGCAGCCCTAGCGGGGGCCACGGGGAGACCCAGTACTTC
CDR3 protein: CASSPSGGHGETQYF

V gene: TRBV7-8
clone size: -
J gene: TRBJ2-3
D gene: -
CDR3 DNA: TGTGCCAGCAGCTTAGGGGCTAGCGCCACAGATACGCAGTATTTT
CDR3 protein: CASSLGASATDTQYF

V gene: TRBV11-1
clone size: -
J gene: TRBJ1-3
D gene: -
CDR3 DNA: TGTGCCATCTCAGGACAGAATTCTGGAAACACCATATATTTT
CDR3 protein: CAISGQNSGNTIYF

V gene: TRBV27
clone size: -
J gene: TRBJ1-1
D gene: TRBD1
CDR3 DNA: TGTGCCAGCGGTACATACGGGACAGTTAATGAAGCTTTCTTT
CDR3 protein: CASGTYGTVNEAFF

V gene: TRBV7-6
clone size: -
J gene: TRBJ1-1
D gene: TRBD1
CDR3 DNA: TGTGCCAGCAGCTCAGTCAGGGGGAGAGACACTGAAGCTTTCTTT
CDR3 protein: CASSSVRGRDTEAFF

V gene: TRBV9
clone size: -
J gene: TRBJ2-2
D gene: TRBD2
CDR3 DNA: TGTGCCAGCAGCGTTTCCGGGACTAGCGCTATCGGGGAGCTGTTTTTT
CDR3 protein: CASSVSGTSAIGELFF

V gene: TRBV18
clone size: -
J gene: TRBJ1-1
D gene: TRBD1
CDR3 DNA: TGTGCCAGCTCGTCGGACAGGGGGCTTACTGAAGCTTTCTTT
CDR3 protein: CASSSDRGLTEAFF

V gene: TRBV30
clone size: -
J gene: TRBJ2-2
D gene: TRBD2
CDR3 DNA: TGTGCCTGGAGCGCTAGCGGGGGTACCGGGGAGCTGTTTTTT
CDR3 protein: CAWSASGGTGELFF

V gene: TRBV12-3/TRBV12-4
clone size: -
J gene: TRBJ2-7
D gene: -
CDR3 DNA: TGTGCCAGCAGCCCCATCCAGGGTTCCGAGCAGTACTTC
CDR3 protein: CASSPIQGSEQYF

V gene: TRBV25-1
clone size: -
J gene: TRBJ1-6
D gene: TRBD1
CDR3 DNA: TGTGCCAGCAGCACAGGGGGGTGGCCACCCCTCCACTTT
CDR3 protein: CASSTGGWPPLHF

V gene: TRBV2
clone size: -
J gene: TRBJ1-6
D gene: -
CDR3 DNA: TGTGCCAGCAGTGAAGAGATCGCAGGAAGCTCCTATAATTCACCCCTCCACTTT
CDR3 protein: CASSEEIAGSSYNSPLHF

V gene: TRBV29-1
clone size: -
J gene: TRBJ2-6
D gene: -
CDR3 DNA: TGCAGCGTTGTGGCGGGGAACTCCGGGGCCAACGTCCTGACTTTC
CDR3 protein: CSVVAGNSGANVLTF

V gene: TRBV29-1
clone size: -
J gene: TRBJ2-3
D gene: -
CDR3 DNA: TGCAGCGTTGGGGGGGATCGGGACTTCACAGATACGCAGTATTTT
CDR3 protein: CSVGGDRDFTDTQYF

V gene: TRBV3-1/TRBV3-2
clone size: -
J gene: TRBJ1-4
D gene: -
CDR3 DNA: TGTGCCAGCAGCCAAGGTACACCAGCCGGAGGAAAACTGTTTTTT
CDR3 protein: CASSQGTPAGGKLFF

V gene: TRBV6-2/TRBV6-3
clone size: -
J gene: TRBJ2-5
D gene: TRBD1
CDR3 DNA: TGTGCCAGCAGTTACGGGGGACAGGGGCGGACCCAGTACTTC
CDR3 protein: CASSYGGQGRTQYF

V gene: TRBV3-1/TRBV3-2
clone size: -
J gene: TRBJ1-6
D gene: -
CDR3 DNA: TGTGCCAGCAGCCAACGAAAGACAGGCTCCTATAATTCACCCCTCCACTTT
CDR3 protein: CASSQRKTGSYNSPLHF

V gene: TRBV6-6
clone size: -
J gene: TRBJ2-7
D gene: TRBD1
CDR3 DNA: TGTGCCAGCAGCGGGACAGGGGGAGACGAGCAGTACTTC
CDR3 protein: CASSGTGGDEQYF

V gene: TRBV19
clone size: -
J gene: TRBJ2-1
D gene: TRBD1
CDR3 DNA: TGTGCCAGTAGTCGACAGGGGGGTAGCTACAATGAGCAGTTCTTC
CDR3 protein: CASSRQGGSYNEQFF

V gene: TRBV7-9
clone size: -
J gene: TRBJ1-2
D gene: -
CDR3 DNA: TGTGCCAGCAGCTCGACAACGTCTGGGGGCTACACCTTC
CDR3 protein: CASSSTTSGGYTF